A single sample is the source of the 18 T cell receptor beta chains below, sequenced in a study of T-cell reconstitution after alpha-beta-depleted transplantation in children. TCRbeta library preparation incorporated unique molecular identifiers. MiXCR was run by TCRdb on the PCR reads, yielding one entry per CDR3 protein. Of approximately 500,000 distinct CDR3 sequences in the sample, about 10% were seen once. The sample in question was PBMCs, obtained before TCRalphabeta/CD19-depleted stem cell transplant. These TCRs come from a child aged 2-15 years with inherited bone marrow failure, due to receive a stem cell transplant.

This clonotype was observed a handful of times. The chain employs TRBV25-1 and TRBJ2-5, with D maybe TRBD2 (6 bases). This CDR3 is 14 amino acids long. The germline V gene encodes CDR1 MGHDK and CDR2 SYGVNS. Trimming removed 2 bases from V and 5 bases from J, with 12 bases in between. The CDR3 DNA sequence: TGTGCCAGCAGTGAAGCCGGGAGCGGGGAGACCCAGTACTTC. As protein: CASSEAGSGETQYF. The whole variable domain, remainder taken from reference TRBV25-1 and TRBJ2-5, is EADIYQTPRYLVIGTGKKITLECSQTMGHDKMYWYQQDPGMELHLIHYSYGVNSTEKGDLSSESTVSRIRTEHFPLTLESARPSHTSQYLCASSEAGSGETQYFGPGTRLLVL.

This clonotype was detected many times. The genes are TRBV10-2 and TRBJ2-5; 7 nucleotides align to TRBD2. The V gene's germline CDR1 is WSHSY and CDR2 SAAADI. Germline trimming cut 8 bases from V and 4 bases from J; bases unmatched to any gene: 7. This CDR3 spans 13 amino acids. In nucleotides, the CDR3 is TGCGCCAGCGCTAGCGGAACACCAGAGACCCAGTACTTC. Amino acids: CASASGTPETQYF.

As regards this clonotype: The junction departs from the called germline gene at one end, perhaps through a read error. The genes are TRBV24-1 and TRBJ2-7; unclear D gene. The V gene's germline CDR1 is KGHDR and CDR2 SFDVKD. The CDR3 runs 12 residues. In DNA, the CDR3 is TGTGCCACCAGTGACCACGGCTACGAGCATTACTTC. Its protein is CATSDHGYEHYF.

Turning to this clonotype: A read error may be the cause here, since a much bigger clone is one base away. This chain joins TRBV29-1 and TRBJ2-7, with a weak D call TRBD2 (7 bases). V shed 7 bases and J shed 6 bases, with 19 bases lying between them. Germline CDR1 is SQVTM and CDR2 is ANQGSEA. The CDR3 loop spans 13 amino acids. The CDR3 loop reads CSGSWGRGAEQYF. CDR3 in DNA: TGCAGCGGCAGCTGGGGACGGGGGGCCGAGCAGTACTTC.

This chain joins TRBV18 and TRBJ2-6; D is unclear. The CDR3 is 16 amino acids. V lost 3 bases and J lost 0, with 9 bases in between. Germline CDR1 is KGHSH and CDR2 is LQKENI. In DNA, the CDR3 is TGTGCCAGCTCACCGGTGGCAGCCTCTGGGGCCAACGTCCTGACTTTC. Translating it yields CASSPVAASGANVLTF.

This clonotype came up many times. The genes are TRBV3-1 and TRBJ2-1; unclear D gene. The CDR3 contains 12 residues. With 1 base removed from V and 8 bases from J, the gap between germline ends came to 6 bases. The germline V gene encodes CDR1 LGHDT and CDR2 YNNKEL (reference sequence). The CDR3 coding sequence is TGTGCCAGCAGCCAAGTTGGCTATGAGCAGTTCTTC. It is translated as CASSQVGYEQFF.

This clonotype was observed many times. In nucleotides, the CDR3 is TGTGCCAGCAGTTCAAGACAGCGTTTGAACACTGAAGCTTTCTTT. Amino acid sequence: CASSSRQRLNTEAFF. The V and J genes are TRBV27 and TRBJ1-1; perhaps TRBD1 as D (5 bases). V dropped 4 bases and J dropped 0 bases, with 12 bases sitting between them. Germline CDR1 reads MNHEY; CDR2 reads SMNVEV (reference sequence). This CDR3 contains 15 residues.

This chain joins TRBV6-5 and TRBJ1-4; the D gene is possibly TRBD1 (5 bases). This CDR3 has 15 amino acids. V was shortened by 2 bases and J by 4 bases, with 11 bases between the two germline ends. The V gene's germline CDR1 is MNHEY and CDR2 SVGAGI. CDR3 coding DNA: TGTGCCAGCAGTTACCTAGGGGTCGATAATGAAAAACTGTTTTTT. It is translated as CASSYLGVDNEKLFF.

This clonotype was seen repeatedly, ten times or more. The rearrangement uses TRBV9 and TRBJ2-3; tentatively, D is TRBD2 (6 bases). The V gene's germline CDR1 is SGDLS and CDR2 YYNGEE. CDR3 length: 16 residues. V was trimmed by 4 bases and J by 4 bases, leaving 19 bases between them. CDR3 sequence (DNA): TGTGCCAGCAGCACGTGGGGGGACTCTCCCGCAGATACGCAGTATTTT. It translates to CASSTWGDSPADTQYF.

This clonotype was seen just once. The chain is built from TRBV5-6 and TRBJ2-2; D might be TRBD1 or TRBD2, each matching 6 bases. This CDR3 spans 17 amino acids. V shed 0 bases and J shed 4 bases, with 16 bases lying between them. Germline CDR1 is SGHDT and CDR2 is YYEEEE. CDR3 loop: CASSLDLGGGRTGELFF. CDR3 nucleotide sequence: TGTGCCAGCAGCTTGGATTTGGGGGGCGGTCGCACCGGGGAGCTGTTTTTT.

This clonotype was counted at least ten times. The CDR3 DNA reads TGTGCCAGCAGTGAAGCGGCAGACACAGATACGCAGTATTTT. Residues: CASSEAADTDTQYF. This rearrangement joins TRBV6-1 to TRBJ2-3; no clear D. Germline V gives CDR1 MNHNS, CDR2 SASEGT. The V gene lost 0 bases and the J gene lost 2 bases, with 6 bases spanning the gap. This CDR3 is 14 amino acids long.

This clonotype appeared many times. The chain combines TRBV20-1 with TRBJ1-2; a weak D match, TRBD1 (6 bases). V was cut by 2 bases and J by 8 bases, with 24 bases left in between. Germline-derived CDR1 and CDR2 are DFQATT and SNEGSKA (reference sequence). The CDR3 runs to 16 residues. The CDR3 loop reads CSARPLQWGAVGGYTF. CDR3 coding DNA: TGCAGTGCTAGACCTCTACAGTGGGGGGCGGTGGGCGGCTACACCTTC.

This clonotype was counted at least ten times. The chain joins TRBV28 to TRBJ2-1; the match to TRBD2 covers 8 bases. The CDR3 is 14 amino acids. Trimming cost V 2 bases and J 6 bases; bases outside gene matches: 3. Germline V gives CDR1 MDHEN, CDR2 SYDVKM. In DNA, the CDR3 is TGTGCCAGCAGTTTACGGGGGGGAGGCAATGAGCAGTTCTTC. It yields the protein CASSLRGGGNEQFF.

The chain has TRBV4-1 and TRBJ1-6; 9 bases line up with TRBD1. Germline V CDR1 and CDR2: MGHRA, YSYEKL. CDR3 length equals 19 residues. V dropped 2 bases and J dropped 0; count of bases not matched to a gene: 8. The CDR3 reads CASSQWTGAVSSYNSPLHF. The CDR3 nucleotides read TGCGCCAGCAGCCAATGGACAGGGGCCGTTAGCTCCTATAATTCACCCCTCCACTTT.

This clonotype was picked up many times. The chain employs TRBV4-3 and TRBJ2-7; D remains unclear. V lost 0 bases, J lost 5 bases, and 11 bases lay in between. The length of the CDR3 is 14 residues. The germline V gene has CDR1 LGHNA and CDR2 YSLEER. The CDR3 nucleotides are TGCGCCAGCAGCCAAGATAAGCGTTCCCACGAGCAGTACTTC. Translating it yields CASSQDKRSHEQYF.

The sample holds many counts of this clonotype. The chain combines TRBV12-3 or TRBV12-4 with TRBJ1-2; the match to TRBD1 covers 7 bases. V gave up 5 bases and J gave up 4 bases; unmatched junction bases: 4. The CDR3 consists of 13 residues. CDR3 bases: TGTGCCAGCAGTCCCGGACAGGTCTATGGCTACACCTTC. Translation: CASSPGQVYGYTF.

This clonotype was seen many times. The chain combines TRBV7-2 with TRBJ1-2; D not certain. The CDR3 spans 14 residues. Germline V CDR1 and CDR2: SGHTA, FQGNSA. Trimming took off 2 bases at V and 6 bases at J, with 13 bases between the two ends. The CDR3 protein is CASSLSVLGNGYTF. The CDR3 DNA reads TGTGCCAGCAGCTTATCGGTCCTGGGGAATGGCTACACCTTC.

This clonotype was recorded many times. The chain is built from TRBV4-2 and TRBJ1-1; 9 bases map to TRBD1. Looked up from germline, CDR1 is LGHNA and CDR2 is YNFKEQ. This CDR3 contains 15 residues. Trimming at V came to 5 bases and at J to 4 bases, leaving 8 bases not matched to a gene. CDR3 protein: CASSSRTGEGTEAFF. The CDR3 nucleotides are TGTGCCAGCAGCTCGCGGACAGGGGAGGGCACTGAAGCTTTCTTT.